This T cell receptor (beta chain) was captured by sequencing in a study of CD8+CD57+ T cells in acquired aplastic anemia (dated by TCRdb to the late 2010s). With regard to the full study: On average, sorted CD4+ and CD8+ cells yielded around 3.1 ug of extracted DNA, with a range of about 0.17 to 27.4 ug. CD8+CD57+ expansion was defined as a frequency above the mean frequency observed in healthy subjects.

On this clonotype: It has no known antigen specificity. One base away there is no much larger clone; base qualities are not given.

Genomic DNA served as template for TCR beta VDJ combination and CDR3 sequence profiling. An Illumina HiSeq 2000 was the platform used for TCR repertoire sequencing. The paper's data handling went like this. Repertoires were assessed using TRBV/TRBJ rearrangement plots, CDR3 size and DJ length profiles, and Simpson's diversity index. The most abundant DNA sequence in the deep sequencing data was defined as the immunodominant clone. CDR3 amino acid sequences were checked for sharing between subjects and were compared against published repertoires and the VDJdb database. The raw public reads went through TCRdb reprocessing: fastp at Q25, MiXCR clone calling, in-frame beta chains kept. Identical CDR3 proteins give one entry, which carries the most common genes and DNA. It is TCRdb's table, rather than the study itself, that gives the V and J calls and clone size. The sample table records some 150,000 distinct CDR3 sequences; over 70% of these occur just once. The ten largest clonotypes hold 40% to 55% of the sample.

Points the paper makes about the study in general: Although around 30 CD8+ CDR3 sequences were shared by patients and controls, these sequences appeared highly expressed in patients and within the immunodominant clones of patients. CD8+ Simpson's diversity did not differ significantly between patients and healthy controls (P=0.060).

Flow cytometry had shown CD8+CD57+ cell expansion in the patients selected for sequencing. Every patient had severe acquired aplastic anemia, diagnosed using the International Study of Aplastic Anemia and Agranulocytosis and Camitta criteria. Patients had received no therapy at the time of blood sampling. The study deep-sequenced TCR repertoires of sorted CD4+ and CD8+ blood T cells from severe aplastic anemia patients and healthy subjects. Patients were enrolled under clinicaltrials.gov protocols 00001620, 01623167, 00001397, 00071045, 00081523 and 00961064 in the USA. Ficoll-Paque density gradient centrifugation was used to isolate peripheral blood mononuclear cells. Before DNA extraction, CD4+ and CD8+ T cells were sorted with FACS or magnetic beads. Spanning cysteine to phenylalanine, the CDR3 consists of 17 amino acids. Just CDR3 DNA is preserved here, 51 bases in frame from base 1. V loses 5 bases at its end and J loses 6 bases; junction bases beyond the gene matches: 15. According to the germline V gene, CDR1 reads MNHEY and CDR2 reads SVGAGI.

This clonotype was sampled from a human donor with aplastic anemia. Recombination connected TRBV6-5 to TRBJ2-1; 8 bases in the middle match TRBD1. Sequencing used sorted CD4+, CD8+, or CD8+CD57+ T cells (not recorded which) from PBMCs. The CDR3 amino acid sequence is: CASSDYLTGVYGNEQFF. The sequenced DNA: TGTGCCAGCAGTGACTACCTGACAGGGGTCTACGGCAATGAGCAGTTCTTC.